This record looks at one TCR beta chain sequence and its context. The CDR3 goes on 3 residues after the read ends, and that part is filled in from the germline J gene. All participants had a single incident cervical HPV16 infection, and prevalent HPV16 infections were excluded. Using immunoSEQ multiplex PCR, the repertoire was profiled, and TCRdb retains in-frame clones only, with some absent. The ten most abundant clones cover approximately 7.5% of a sample with approximately 31,000 clones. This sample is drawn from a study of T cells in women clearing cervical HPV infection. V lost 3 bases to trimming and J lost 7 bases; unmatched junction nucleotides: 2. CDR1 SGHDT and CDR2 YYEEEE come from the germline V gene. The CDR3 runs to 14 residues.

The chain recombines TRBV5-6 with TRBJ2-2; 11 nucleotides agree with TRBD1. This clonotype was sampled from a woman aged 18 to 75 with a cervical HPV16 infection that either progressed to CIN3+ or cleared (not recorded which). Sequenced sample: blood buffy coat. CDR3 loop: CASSWDRGIGELFF. Incomplete CDR3 DNA: TGTGCCAGCAGCTGGGACAGGGGGATCGGGGAG.